The source of this T cell receptor (beta chain) is a study of T cell clones after liver transplantation. Study-wide context: Post-transplant blood was tracked for graft-donor-reactive T cell clones identified in a pre-transplant mixed lymphocyte reaction. Apart from a few HCV-positive recipients, transplants were for non-autoimmune, non-viral reasons. Draws occurred before transplant, before withdrawal, and after complete or failed withdrawal.

Per the germline V gene, CDR1 is SNHLY and CDR2 is FYNNEI. The CDR3 runs 15 residues. About this clone itself: What it binds is unknown. An end of the junction does not agree with germline; a read error may underlie this.

Generated by immunoSEQ multiplex PCR, the TCRdb table keeps only in-frame clones and is missing some. Here the sample spans about 72,000 clones, around nine tenths being singletons. Study-wide results and caveats: Donor-reactive sequences fell more than third party-reactive ones, suggesting partial deletion.

This chain links TRBV2 with TRBJ1-5; a possible D gene is TRBD1 (5 bases). This receptor was taken from a human donor who received a liver transplant. The sequencing here drew on CD4+ T cells from blood, taken before liver transplant. Written as DNA, the CDR3 is TGTGCCAGCAATGAAAATGGGCAGGGAGGGCAGCCCCAGCATTTT. Translation: CASNENGQGGQPQHF. Full variable domain (outside the CDR3, taken from reference TRBV2 and TRBJ1-5): EPEVTQTPSHQVTQMGQEVILRCVPISNHLYFYWYRQILGQKVEFLVSFYNNEISEKSEIFDDQFSVERPDGSNFTLKIRSTKLEDSAMYFCASNENGQGGQPQHFGDGTRLSIL.